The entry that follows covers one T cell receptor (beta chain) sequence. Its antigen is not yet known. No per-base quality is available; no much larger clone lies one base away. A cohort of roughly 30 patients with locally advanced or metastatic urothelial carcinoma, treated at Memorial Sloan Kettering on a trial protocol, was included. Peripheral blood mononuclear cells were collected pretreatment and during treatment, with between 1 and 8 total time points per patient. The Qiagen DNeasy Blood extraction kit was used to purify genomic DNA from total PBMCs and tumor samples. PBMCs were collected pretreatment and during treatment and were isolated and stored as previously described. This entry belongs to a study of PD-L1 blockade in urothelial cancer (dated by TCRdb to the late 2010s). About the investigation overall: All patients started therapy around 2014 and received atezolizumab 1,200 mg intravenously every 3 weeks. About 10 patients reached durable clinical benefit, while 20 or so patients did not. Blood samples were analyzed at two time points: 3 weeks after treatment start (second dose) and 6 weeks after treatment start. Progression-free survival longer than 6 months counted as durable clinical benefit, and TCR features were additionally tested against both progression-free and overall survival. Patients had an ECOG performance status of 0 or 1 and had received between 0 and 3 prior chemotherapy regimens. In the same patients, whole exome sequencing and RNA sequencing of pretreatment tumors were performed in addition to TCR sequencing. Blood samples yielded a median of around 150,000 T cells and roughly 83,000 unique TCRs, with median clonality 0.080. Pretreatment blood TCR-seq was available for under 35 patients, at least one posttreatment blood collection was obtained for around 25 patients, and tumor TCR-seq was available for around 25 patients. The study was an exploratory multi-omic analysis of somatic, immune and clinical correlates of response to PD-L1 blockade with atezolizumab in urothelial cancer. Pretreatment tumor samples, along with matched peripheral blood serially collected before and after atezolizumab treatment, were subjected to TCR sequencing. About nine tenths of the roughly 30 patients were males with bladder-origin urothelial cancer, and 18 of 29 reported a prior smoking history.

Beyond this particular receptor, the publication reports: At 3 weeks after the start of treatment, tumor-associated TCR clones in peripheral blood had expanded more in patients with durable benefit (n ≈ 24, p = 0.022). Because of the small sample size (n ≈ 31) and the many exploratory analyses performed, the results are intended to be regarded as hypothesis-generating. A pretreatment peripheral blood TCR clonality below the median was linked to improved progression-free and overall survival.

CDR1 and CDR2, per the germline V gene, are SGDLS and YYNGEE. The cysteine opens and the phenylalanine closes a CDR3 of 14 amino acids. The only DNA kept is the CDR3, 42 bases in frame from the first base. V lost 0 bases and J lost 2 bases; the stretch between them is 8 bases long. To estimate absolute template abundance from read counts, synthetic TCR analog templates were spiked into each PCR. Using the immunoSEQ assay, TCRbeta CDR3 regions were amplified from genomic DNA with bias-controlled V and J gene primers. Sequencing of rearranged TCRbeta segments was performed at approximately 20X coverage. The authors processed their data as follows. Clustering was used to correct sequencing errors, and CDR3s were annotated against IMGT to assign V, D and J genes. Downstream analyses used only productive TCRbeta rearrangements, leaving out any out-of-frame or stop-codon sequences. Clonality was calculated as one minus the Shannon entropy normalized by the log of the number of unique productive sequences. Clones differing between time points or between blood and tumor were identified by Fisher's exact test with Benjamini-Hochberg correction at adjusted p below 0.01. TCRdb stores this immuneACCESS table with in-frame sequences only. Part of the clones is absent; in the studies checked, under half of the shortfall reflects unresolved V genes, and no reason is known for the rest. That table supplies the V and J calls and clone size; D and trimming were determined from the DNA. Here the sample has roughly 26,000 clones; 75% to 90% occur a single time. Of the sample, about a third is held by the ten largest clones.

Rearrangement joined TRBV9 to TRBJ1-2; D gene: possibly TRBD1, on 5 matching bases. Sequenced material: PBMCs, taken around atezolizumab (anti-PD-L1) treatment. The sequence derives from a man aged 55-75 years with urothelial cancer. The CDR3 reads CASSVAGGNYGYTF. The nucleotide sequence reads TGTGCCAGCAGCGTAGCGGGGGGAAACTATGGCTACACCTTC.